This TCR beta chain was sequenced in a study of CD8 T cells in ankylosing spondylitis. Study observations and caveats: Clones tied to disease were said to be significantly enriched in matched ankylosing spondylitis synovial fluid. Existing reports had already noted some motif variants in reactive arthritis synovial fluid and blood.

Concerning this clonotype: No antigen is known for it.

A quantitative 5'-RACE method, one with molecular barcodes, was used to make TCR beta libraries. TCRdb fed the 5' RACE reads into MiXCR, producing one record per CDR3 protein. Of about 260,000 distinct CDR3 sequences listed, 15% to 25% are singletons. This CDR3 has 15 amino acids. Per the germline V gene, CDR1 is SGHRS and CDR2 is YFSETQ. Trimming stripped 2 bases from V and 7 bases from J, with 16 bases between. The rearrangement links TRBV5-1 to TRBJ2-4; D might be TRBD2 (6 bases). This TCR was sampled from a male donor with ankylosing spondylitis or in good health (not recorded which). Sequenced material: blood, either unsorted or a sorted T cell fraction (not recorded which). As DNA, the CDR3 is TGCGCCAGCAGCTTTGGAGGGATCGGAAGGAACATTCAGTACTTC. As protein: CASSFGGIGRNIQYF.